This record concerns one TCR beta chain sequence. Its antigen is undetermined. This entry is derived from a study of a mutant IDH1 vaccine in newly diagnosed glioma. Study-wide background: Initiation of the vaccine course occurred 4-6 weeks after radiotherapy alone, or alongside temozolomide cycles. Patients under treatment included approximately 62% males and about 40% females and had a mean age of about 37 years.

The CDR3 spans 14 residues. Germline V lookup: CDR1 ENHRY, CDR2 SYGVKD. Trimming removed 3 bases at V and 2 bases at J, with 7 bases between. The method was immunoSEQ multiplex PCR; TCRdb's version includes in-frame clones alone and lacks a portion of them. The data hold tens of thousands of clones, with 65% to 85% observed a single time. Time point: week 47, end of study. Doses consisted of 300 ug of mutant IDH1 20-mer peptide each, paired with topical imiquimod. The origin of this receptor is a woman in her twenties or thirties with glioma. Some clones in this sample may be carry-over from other donors' samples. The sample in question was PBMCs, obtained from a glioma patient whose treatment included an IDH1 peptide vaccine. This chain uses TRBV10-3 with TRBJ1-4; D is ambiguous. The CDR3 DNA reads TGTGCCATCAGTGAAGTGGGGACTAATGAAAAACTGTTTTTT. Translation: CAISEVGTNEKLFF.